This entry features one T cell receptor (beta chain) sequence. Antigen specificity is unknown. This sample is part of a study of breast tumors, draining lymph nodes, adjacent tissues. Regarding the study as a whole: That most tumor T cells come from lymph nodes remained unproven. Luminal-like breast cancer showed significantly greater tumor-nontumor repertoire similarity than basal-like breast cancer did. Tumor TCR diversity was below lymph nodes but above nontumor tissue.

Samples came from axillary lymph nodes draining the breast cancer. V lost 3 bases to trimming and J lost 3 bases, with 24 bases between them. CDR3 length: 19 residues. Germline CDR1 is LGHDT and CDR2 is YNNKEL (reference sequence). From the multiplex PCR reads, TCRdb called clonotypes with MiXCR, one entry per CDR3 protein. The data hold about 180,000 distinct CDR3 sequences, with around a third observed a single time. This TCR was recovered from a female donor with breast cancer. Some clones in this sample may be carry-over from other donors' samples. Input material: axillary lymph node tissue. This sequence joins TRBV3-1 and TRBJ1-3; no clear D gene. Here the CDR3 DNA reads TGTGCCAGCAGCCATTTGTCCTTCCGCGGGAGATGGGGTGGAAACACCATATATTTT. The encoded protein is CASSHLSFRGRWGGNTIYF.